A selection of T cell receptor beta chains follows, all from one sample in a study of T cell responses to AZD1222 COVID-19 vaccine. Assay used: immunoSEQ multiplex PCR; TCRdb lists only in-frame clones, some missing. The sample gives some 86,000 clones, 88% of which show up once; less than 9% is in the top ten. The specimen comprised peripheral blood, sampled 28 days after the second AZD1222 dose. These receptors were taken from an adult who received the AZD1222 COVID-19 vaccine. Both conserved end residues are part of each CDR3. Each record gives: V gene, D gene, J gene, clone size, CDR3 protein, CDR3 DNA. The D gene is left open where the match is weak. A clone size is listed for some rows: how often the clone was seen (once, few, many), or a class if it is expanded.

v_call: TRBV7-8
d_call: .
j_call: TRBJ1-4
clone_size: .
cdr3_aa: CASSQAGPNEKLFF
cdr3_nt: TGTGCCAGCAGTCAGGCGGGGCCTAATGAAAAACTGTTTTTT

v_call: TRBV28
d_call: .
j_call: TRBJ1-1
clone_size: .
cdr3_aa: CASIKSRVGGNTEAFF
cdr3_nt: TGTGCCAGCATCAAATCCAGGGTAGGAGGTAACACTGAAGCTTTCTTT

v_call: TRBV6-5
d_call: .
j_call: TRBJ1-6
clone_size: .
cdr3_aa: CASSRNEVVGSPLHF
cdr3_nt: TGTGCCAGCAGTCGAAATGAGGTGGTTGGATCACCCCTCCACTTT

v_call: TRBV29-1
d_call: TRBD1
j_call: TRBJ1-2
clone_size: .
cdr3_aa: CSGQGAEHTF
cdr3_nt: TGCAGCGGACAGGGGGCCGAACACACCTTC

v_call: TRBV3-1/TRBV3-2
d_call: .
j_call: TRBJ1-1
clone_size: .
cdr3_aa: CASSQGGSTGKAFF
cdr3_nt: TGTGCCAGCAGCCAAGGTGGCAGTACAGGGAAGGCTTTCTTT

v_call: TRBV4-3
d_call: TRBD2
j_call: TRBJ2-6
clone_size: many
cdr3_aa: CASSPDGDYSGANVLTF
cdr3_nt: TGCGCCAGCAGCCCGGACGGGGACTACTCTGGGGCCAACGTCCTGACTTTC

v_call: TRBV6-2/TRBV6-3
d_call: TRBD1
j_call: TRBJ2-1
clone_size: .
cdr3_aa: CASSHRDREWDEQFF
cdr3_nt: TGTGCCAGCAGTCACCGGGACAGGGAATGGGATGAGCAGTTCTTC

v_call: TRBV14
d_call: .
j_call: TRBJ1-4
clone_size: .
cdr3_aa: CASSQDRRLSEKLFF
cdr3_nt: TGTGCCAGCAGCCAAGATCGCCGACTTTCTGAAAAACTGTTTTTT

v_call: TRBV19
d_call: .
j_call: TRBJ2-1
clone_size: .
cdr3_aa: CASSIGGNEQFF
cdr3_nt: TGTGCCAGTAGTATTGGGGGCAATGAGCAGTTCTTC

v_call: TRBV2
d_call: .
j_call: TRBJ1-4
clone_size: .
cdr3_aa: CASNTATNEKLFF
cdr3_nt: TGTGCCAGCAACACTGCAACTAATGAAAAACTGTTTTTT

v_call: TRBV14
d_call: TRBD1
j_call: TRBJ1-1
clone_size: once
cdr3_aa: CASSRQGYTEAFF
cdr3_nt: TGTGCCAGCAGCCGACAGGGATACACTGAAGCTTTCTTT

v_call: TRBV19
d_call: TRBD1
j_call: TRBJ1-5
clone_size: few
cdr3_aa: CASSPGQGVRQPQHF
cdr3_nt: TGTGCCAGTAGCCCCGGACAGGGGGTTCGTCAGCCCCAGCATTTT

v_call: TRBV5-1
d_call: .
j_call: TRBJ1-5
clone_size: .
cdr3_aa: CASSLDGGGQPQHF
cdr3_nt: TGCGCCAGCAGCTTGGACGGGGGCGGTCAGCCCCAGCATTTT

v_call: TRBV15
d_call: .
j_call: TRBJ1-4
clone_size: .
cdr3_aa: CATSRRNEKLFF
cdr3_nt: TGTGCCACCAGCAGGAGGAATGAAAAACTGTTTTTT

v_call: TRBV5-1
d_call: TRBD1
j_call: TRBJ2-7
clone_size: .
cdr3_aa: CASSQQGAFTYEQYF
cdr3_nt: TGCGCCAGCAGCCAACAGGGGGCCTTTACCTACGAGCAGTACTTC

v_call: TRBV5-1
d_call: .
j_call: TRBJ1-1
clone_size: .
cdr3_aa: CASSPGAASEAFF
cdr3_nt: TGCGCCAGCAGCCCAGGGGCCGCCTCTGAAGCTTTCTTT

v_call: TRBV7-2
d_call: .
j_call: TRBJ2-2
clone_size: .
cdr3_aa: CASSPTSTPGELFF
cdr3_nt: TGTGCCAGCAGCCCTACTTCCACACCCGGGGAGCTGTTTTTT

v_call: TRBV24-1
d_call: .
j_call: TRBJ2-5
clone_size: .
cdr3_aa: CATSDSTAIGETQYF
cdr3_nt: TGTGCCACCAGTGACTCGACCGCCATTGGGGAGACCCAGTACTTC

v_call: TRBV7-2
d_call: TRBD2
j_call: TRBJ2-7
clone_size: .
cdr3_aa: CASSIGLAGDYEQYF
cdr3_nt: TGTGCCAGCAGCATCGGACTAGCGGGAGACTACGAGCAGTACTTC

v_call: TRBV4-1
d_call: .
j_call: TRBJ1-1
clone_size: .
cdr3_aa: CASSQDPRVGTEAFF
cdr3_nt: TGCGCCAGCAGCCAAGACCCCCGGGTGGGCACTGAAGCTTTCTTT

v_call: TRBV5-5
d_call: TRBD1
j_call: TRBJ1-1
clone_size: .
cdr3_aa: CASTPPRQGSDRNTEAFF
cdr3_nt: TGTGCCAGCACCCCCCCTAGACAGGGATCGGATCGGAACACTGAAGCTTTCTTT

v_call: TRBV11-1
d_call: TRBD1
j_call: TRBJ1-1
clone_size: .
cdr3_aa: CASSPRTGLLNTEAFF
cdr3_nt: TGTGCCAGCAGCCCCCGGACAGGGCTATTGAACACTGAAGCTTTCTTT

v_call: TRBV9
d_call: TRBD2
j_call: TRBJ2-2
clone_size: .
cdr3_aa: CASSAISGRAEDTGELFF
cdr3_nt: TGTGCCAGCAGCGCCATTAGCGGGAGGGCCGAGGACACCGGGGAGCTGTTTTTT

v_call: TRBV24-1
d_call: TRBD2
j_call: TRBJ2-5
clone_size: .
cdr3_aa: CATSHPYGGSTETQYF
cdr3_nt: TGTGCCACCAGCCACCCTTACGGCGGGAGTACAGAGACCCAGTACTTC

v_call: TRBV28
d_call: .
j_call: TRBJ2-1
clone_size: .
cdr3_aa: CASSLLSDTYNEQFF
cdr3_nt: TGTGCCAGCAGTTTACTTTCCGACACCTACAATGAGCAGTTCTTC